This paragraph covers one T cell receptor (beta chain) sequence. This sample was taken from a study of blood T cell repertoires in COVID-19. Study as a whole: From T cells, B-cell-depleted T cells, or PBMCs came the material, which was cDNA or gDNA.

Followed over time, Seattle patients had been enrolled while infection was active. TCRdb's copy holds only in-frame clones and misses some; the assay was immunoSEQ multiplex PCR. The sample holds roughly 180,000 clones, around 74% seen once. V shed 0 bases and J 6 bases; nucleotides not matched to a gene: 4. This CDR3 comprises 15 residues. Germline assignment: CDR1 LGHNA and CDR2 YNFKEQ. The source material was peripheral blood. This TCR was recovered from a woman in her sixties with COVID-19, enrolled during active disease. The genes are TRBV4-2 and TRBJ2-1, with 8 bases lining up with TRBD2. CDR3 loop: CASSQEAGGSNEQFF. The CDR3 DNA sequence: TGTGCCAGCAGCCAAGAGGCGGGGGGCTCCAATGAGCAGTTCTTC.